The clone carrying this T cell receptor (beta chain) occurred a few times. Its antigen is unidentified. The data were obtained in a study of cytomegalovirus exposure and HLA in healthy donors. Findings and caveats of the study: Reports showed the classifier diagnosing cytomegalovirus status with high specificity and sensitivity. The study flagged approximately 180 TCR beta chains as cytomegalovirus-associated. Rare TCR sequences predominated, though certain public TCRs were found in many donors.

Sequenced by immunoSEQ multiplex PCR; TCRdb stores in-frame clones only, minus some. Here the sample spans hundreds of thousands of clones, around 86% being singletons. Germline values: CDR1 MGHDK, CDR2 SYGVNS. V lost 2 bases to trimming and J lost 7 bases; unmatched junction nucleotides: 11. The CDR3 loop spans 16 amino acids. The sample comprised PBMCs. The sequence was obtained from a woman aged 18 to 35 in good health and CMV-seronegative. J is TRBJ2-1 and V is TRBV25-1, with 7 bases that match TRBD1. The CDR3 reads CASSETGEPLRNEQFF. DNA of the CDR3: TGTGCCAGCAGTGAAACAGGGGAACCCCTACGAAATGAGCAGTTCTTC.